This T cell receptor (beta chain) was observed in a study of cytomegalovirus exposure and HLA in healthy donors (dated by TCRdb to 2017 to 2019). For context, the study as a whole: According to an earlier analysis of 587 of the donors, about 180 million T cells yielded 117 million unique TCR beta sequences and 276 Gb of sequence data. An earlier analysis of fewer than 750 of the donors used high-throughput TCR beta sequencing to judge whether each TCR beta V gene segment behaved as functional or pseudogenic. A separate validation cohort of more than 100 different subjects was used in addition to the roughly 670-subject first cohort. High-throughput TCR immunosequencing, statistical association of individual TCRs with disease status, and machine learning were combined to predict cytomegalovirus infection status. All discovery cohort repertoires had been generated using a single sequencing platform. Among the 398 genotyped donors, approximately 82% belonged to the genetic ancestry cluster associated with self-reported Caucasian donors. The study aimed to test whether cataloging public T cell receptors could reveal signatures of past pathogen exposure. A later genetic analysis used genome-wide SNP genotypes for about 60% of the roughly 700 donors, treating that subset as a discovery cohort. Both class I and class II loci were covered by HLA typing, at four-digit resolution. In the later analysis, no new phenotypic data were used to find candidate immune exposures; instead, reliance was placed on TCR beta sequences and their occurrence across donors. The T cell repertoires of 670 or so subjects were profiled by immunosequencing and related to cytomegalovirus serostatus. The number of typed donors differed by locus: 629-630 for A, B, C, DRB1 and DQB1; 522 for DQA1; 606 for DPA1; and around 490 for DPB1. In a later analysis, previously published TCR beta repertoires from 550 to 750 donors were re-analyzed and high-resolution HLA genotyping was added so that TCR occurrence patterns could be studied. Donor age, sex, ethnicity and CMV serostatus were compiled together with the repertoire data. Approximately 330 gigabases of sequencing data and around 85 million unique TCR sequences made up an early release that covered roughly 670 HLA-typed donors. Among around 400 genotyped donors of the cohort, an average of around 240,000 unique TCR beta nucleotide sequences was sequenced per donor, of which approximately 18% were non-productive. Roughly five DR-DQ haplotypes were handled as single units for association and clustering, since linkage in the cohort was strong.

Libraries came from the immunoSEQ multiplex PCR assay. For the multiplex PCR, a mixture combining 60 forward primers for TCR Vbeta segments and 13 reverse primers for TCR Jbeta segments was used. The CDR3 region of rearranged TCR beta genes was amplified from genomic DNA by a multiplex PCR assay. The Illumina HiSeq System was used to sequence the amplified TCR beta libraries as 87-base-pair reads. In the source study's methods: Across the 700 or so repertoires, a later analysis counted tens of millions of unique TCR beta chains, around 10 million of which were shared by at least two donors. Raw reads were error-corrected and collapsed into unique sequences by a nearest-neighbor algorithm in which closely related sequences were merged to remove PCR and sequencing errors. CDR3 sequences were aligned to IMGT reference sequences to assign V, D and J gene segments. Each retained sequence needed at least a six-nucleotide match to both a V gene segment and a J gene segment. Rearrangements were classified as productive when the CDR3 lacked stop codons and remained in frame with V and J, and all other rearrangements were classified as non-productive. Following IMGT convention, CDR3 was defined as the stretch from the second conserved V-encoded cysteine up to the conserved J-encoded phenylalanine. In an earlier analysis of 550 to 650 of the donors, sequences lacking an unambiguous match to a single V gene segment were excluded. An earlier analysis of approximately 590 of the donors classified V segments as functional when productive rearrangements were above 56.7% and as segregating when the standard deviation between donors was above 5%. A statistical classification framework was developed to diagnose cytomegalovirus status using the catalog of TCR beta chain sequences. V and J gene assignment, in a later analysis, came from comparing TCR nucleotide sequences with IMGT/GENE-DB human TR gene sequences. A later analysis assigned CDR3 sequences and most-parsimonious VDJ recombination scenarios with the TCRdist pipeline. In a later analysis, each TCR beta chain was defined by its CDR3 amino acid sequence together with its V-gene family, and reads lacking a unique V-gene family were excluded. To address suspected cross-contamination and a sequencing artifact, a later analysis removed around 590 highly shared, low-generation-probability nucleotide sequences. In a later analysis, a clonal expansion index for each public chain was calculated from normalized within-repertoire ranks of inferred template counts. A later analysis computed generation probabilities with a VDJ recombination model fitted to out-of-frame rearrangements, and checked the results against IGoR. Hypergeometric tests were used in a later analysis to score TCR-TCR, TCR-HLA and TCR-CMV co-occurrence, with a repertoire-size bias correction applied to the TCR pairs. False discovery rates were estimated in a later analysis by permuting HLA or CMV assignments 20 times. In a later analysis, co-occurring TCRs were grouped using DBSCAN, with TCRdist sequence similarity added in when clustering inside HLA-allele-positive subsets. Repertoires with fewer than 30,000 or more than 120,000 public chains were left out of co-occurrence clustering, as were roughly five repertoires with anomalous nucleotide sharing. The table comes from immuneACCESS by way of TCRdb, which keeps in-frame sequences with V and J called. Part of the clones is missing from these tables; in studies checked, under half for an unresolved V gene and the rest for unknown reasons. The DNA gave D and trimming, while V, J and clone size come from that table. This sample is represented by some 250,000 clones; over 80% of them were singletons. 5.4% of the sample is held by the ten biggest clonotypes.

Broader findings and caveats from the paper: In both the original and validation cohorts, the classifier was reported to diagnose cytomegalovirus status with high specificity and sensitivity. According to a later analysis, TCR association rates differed among HLA loci, with DRB1 alleles showing the most associated TCRs and HLA-C alleles showing the fewest. A further reported finding was that TCR beta sequences accurately predicted the HLA-A and HLA-B alleles for most subjects in the first cohort. An earlier analysis of approximately 590 of the donors showed that most TCR beta V segments appeared in productive rearrangements either about 87% or about 30% of the time, which broadly matched IMGT annotations. The authors suggested that the approach could potentially be generalized to other disease states and immunological phenotypes. Because HLA typing was missing for some donors at each locus, association tests included only the typed subset. Roughly uniform sequencing depth across donors was assumed in presence/absence analyses, although this assumption may not hold. Strong co-occurrence of HLA alleles, especially DR and DQ, made assigning TCR associations to individual alleles difficult. Compared with equally common non-associated chains, HLA-associated TCR beta chains in a later analysis were more clonally expanded and had lower generation probabilities. A group of highly shared sequence variants was considered likely to be a technical artifact of the sequencing pipeline. According to a later analysis, most CMV-associated TCR beta chains appeared to be HLA-restricted, and the HLA associations seemed to be driven largely by CMV exposure. Some IMGT-functional V segments, including TRBV6-2 and TRBV6-3, could not be told apart with the 87-base-pair reads, so those segments were excluded. The study listed 150 to 200 TCR beta chains as associated with cytomegalovirus. In this cohort, only TCR beta chains were sequenced, and detectable features were limited by the absence of alpha or paired-chain data. In vitro tests confirmed that three of the cytomegalovirus-associated TCR beta chains recognize cytomegalovirus antigens. According to a later analysis, parvovirus B19, influenza, CMV and Epstein-Barr virus appeared linked to several top co-occurrence clusters. In a later genetic analysis, fewer N-insertions in productive TCRs were reported among donors in an Asian-associated ancestry cluster than the roughly 700-donor mean. The earlier analysis of 587 of the donors excluded around 17 rarely observed V segments, including chromosome 9 orphons, because counts were too low. A later analysis associated 15,000 to 20,000 TCR beta sequences with specific HLA alleles at a false discovery rate of 0.05. Immune exposure information for the cohort was limited to CMV serostatus. Most TCR sequences were seen in very few donors, while some public TCRs were found in many individuals. V-gene and J-gene trimming of TCR beta chains was associated with a missense DCLRE1C variant in a later genetic analysis, and the association was replicated in an independent cohort. Linkage disequilibrium might explain the correlated functional status among segregating V segments, but an unknown experimental factor could not be excluded.

The cohort was made up of about 670 healthy bone marrow donors. All cohort members were sampled while nominally healthy, although unrecorded immune exposures were likely present. The donor was CMV seropositive and belonged to the group of 250 to 350 seropositive cohort members. A peripheral blood sample was provided by each donor, and peripheral blood mononuclear cells were used for TCR beta sequencing. The Qiagen DNeasy Blood Extraction Kit was used to extract genomic DNA from the blood cell samples. This clone was detected once. Its specific antigen is unknown. Base qualities are not at hand, and no much larger clone is one base apart. The CDR3, cysteine through phenylalanine, is 16 amino acids long. This entry keeps only the CDR3 DNA: 48 bases, framed from base 1. Germline trimming amounts to 2 bases on V and 5 bases on J, with 7 as the count of junction bases outside the gene matches. Per the germline V gene, SGHRS is the CDR1 and YFSETQ is the CDR2.

The receptor was derived from a woman aged 35 to 49 in good health and CMV-seropositive. The source material was PBMCs. The chain uses TRBV5-1 and TRBJ2-2, with 9 junctional bases fitting TRBD2. The CDR3 protein: CASSFPREGWTGELFF. The nucleotide sequence reads TGCGCCAGCAGCTTTCCGCGGGAGGGATGGACCGGGGAGCTGTTTTTT. Joined to the reference TRBV5-1 and TRBJ2-2 proteins, this CDR3 gives the full variable domain: KAGVTQTPRYLIKTRGQQVTLSCSPISGHRSVSWYQQTPGQGLQFLFEYFSETQRNKGNFPGRFSGRQFSNSRSEMNVSTLELGDSALYLCASSFPREGWTGELFFGEGSRLTVL.